This TCR beta chain appears in the sequencing data of a study of cytomegalovirus exposure and HLA in healthy donors. Overall study results and limits: Several V segments, TRBV6-2 and TRBV6-3 among them, could not be told apart and were dropped.

The CDR3 is 15 residues long. Germline V gene data show CDR1 as LNHDA and CDR2 as SQIVND (reference sequence). Trimming cost V 2 bases and J 11 bases; bases outside gene matches: 8. It was with 60 Vbeta and 13 Jbeta primers that the PCR ran. TCRdb keeps only in-frame clones here, not all; method: immunoSEQ multiplex PCR. In all, the sample yields roughly 30,000 clones. As to this clone: Its antigen is unknown.

This TCR derives from a female donor in good health and CMV-seronegative. The chain carries TRBV19 and TRBJ2-4; 11 nucleotides match TRBD1. Sequencing was performed on PBMCs. The CDR3 DNA sequence: TGTGCCAGTAGTATACCCTCCGGACAGGGGGCAGTTCAGTACTTC. This encodes CASSIPSGQGAVQYF.